Detailed here is one TCR beta chain. The CDR3 has 14 residues. Germline CDR1 MNHEY, CDR2 SVGAGI. The junction had 9 bases not matched to a gene; V was cut back by 8 bases and J by 7 bases. The data were produced by immunoSEQ multiplex PCR, yet TCRdb's version contains in-frame clones alone and is incomplete. This repertoire shows about 2.4 million clones, 90% to 95% found once; its top ten account for roughly 0.39%. These data are taken from a study of shared clonotypes between healthy human individuals. The sample comprised naive CD4+ T cells from PBMCs. Indicated subset: CD45RA+ positively selected. V and J are TRBV6-5 and TRBJ2-1, with 9 positions matching TRBD1. This clonotype was sampled from a man younger than 30 in good health. Some clones in this sample may be carry-over from other donors' samples. The CDR3 region is CASRTGQGTNEQFF. The CDR3 coding sequence is TGTGCCAGCCGTACGGGACAGGGAACGAATGAGCAGTTCTTC.